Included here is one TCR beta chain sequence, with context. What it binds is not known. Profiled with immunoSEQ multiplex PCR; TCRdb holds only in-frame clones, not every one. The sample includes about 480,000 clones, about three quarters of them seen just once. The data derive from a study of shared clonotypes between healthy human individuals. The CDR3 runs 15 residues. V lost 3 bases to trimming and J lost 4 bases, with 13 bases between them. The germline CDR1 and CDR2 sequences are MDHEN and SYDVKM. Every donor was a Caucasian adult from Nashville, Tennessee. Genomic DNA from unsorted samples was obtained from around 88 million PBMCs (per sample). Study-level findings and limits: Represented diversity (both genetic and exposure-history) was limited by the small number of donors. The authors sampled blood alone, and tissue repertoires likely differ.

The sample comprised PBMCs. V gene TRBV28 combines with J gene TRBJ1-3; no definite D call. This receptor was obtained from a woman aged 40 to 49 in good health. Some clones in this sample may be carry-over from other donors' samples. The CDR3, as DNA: TGTGCCAGCAGTTTCGGGGTCTCAGGAGGAAACACCATATATTTT. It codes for CASSFGVSGGNTIYF.